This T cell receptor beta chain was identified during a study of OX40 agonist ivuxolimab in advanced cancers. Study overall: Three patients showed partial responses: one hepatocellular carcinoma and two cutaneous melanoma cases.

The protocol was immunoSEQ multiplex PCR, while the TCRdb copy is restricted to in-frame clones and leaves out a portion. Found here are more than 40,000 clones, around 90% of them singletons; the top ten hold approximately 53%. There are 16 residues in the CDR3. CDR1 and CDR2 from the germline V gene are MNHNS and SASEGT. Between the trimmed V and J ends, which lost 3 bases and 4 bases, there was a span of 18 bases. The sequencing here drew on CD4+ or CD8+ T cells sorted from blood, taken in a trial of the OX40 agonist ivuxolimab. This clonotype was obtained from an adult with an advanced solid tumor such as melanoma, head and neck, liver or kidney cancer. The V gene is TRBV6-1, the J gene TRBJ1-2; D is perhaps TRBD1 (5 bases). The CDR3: CASSESPQGFPYGYTF. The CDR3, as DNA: TGTGCCAGCAGTGAGTCCCCTCAGGGCTTCCCCTATGGCTACACCTTC.